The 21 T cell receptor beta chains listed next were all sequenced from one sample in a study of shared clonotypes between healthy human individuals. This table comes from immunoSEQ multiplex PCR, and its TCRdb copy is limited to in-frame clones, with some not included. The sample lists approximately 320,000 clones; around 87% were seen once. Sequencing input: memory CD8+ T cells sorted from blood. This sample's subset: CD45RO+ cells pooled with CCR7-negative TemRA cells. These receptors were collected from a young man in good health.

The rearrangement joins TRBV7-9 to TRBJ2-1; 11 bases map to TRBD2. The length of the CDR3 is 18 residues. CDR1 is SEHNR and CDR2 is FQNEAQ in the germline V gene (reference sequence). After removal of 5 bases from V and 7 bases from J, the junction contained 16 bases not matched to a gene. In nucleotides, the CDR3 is TGTGCCAGCAGCCCGGTACTCCCGATAGCGGGAGGGCCAAATGAGCAGTTCTTC. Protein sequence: CASSPVLPIAGGPNEQFF.

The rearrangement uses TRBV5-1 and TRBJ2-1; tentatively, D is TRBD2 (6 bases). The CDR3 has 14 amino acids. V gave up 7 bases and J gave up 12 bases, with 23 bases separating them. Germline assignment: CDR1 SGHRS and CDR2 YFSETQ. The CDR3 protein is CASAPGLLPFGQFF. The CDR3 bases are TGCGCCAGCGCTCCGGGACTTCTCCCCTTTGGGCAGTTCTTC.

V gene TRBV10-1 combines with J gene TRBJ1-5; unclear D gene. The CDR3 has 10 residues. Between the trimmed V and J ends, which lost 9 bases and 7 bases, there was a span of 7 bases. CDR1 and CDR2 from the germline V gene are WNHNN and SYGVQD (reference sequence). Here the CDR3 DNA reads TGCGCCAGTCTATTACAGCCCCAGCATTTT. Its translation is CASLLQPQHF.

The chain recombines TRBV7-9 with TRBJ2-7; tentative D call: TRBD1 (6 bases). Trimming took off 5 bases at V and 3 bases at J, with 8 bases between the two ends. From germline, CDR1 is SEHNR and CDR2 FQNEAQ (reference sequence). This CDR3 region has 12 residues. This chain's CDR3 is CASSTGLYEQYF. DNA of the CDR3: TGTGCCAGCAGCACAGGGCTCTACGAGCAGTACTTC.

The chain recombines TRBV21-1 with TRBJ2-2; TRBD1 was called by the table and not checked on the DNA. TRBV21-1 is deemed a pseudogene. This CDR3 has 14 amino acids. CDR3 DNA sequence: TGTGCCAGCAGCAAAGAGTCTGGCCCCGGGGAGCTGTTTTTT. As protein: CASSKESGPGELFF.

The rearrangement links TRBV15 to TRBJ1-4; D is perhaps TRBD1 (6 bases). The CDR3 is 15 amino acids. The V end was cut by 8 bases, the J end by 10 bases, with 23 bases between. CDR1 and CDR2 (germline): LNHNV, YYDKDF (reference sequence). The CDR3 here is CATSVKGQWISKLFF. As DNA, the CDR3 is TGTGCCACCTCGGTTAAAGGACAGTGGATCTCAAAACTGTTTTTT.

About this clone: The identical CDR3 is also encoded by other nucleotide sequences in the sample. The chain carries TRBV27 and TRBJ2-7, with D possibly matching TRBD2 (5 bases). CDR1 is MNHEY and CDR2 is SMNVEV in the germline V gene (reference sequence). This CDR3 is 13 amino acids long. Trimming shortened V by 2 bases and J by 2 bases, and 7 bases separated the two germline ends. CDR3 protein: CASSLRGPYEQYF. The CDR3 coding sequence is TGTGCCAGCAGTTTACGGGGTCCCTACGAGCAGTACTTC.

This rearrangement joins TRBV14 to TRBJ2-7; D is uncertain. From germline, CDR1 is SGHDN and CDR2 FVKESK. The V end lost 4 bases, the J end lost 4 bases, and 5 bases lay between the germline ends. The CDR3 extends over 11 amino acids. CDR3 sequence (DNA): TGTGCCAGCAGCCGATATTACGAGCAGTACTTC. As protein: CASSRYYEQYF. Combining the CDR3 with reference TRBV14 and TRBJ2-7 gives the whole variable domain EAGVTQFPSHSVIEKGQTVTLRCDPISGHDNLYWYRRVMGKEIKFLLHFVKESKQDESGMPNNRFLAERTGGTYSTLKVQPAELEDSGVYFCASSRYYEQYFGPGTRLTVT.

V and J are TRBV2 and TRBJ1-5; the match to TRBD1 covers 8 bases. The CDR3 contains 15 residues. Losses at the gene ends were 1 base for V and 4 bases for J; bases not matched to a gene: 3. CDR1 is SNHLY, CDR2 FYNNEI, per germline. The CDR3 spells CASSEGQGINQPQHF. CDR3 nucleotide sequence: TGTGCCAGCAGTGAAGGACAGGGGATTAATCAGCCCCAGCATTTT.

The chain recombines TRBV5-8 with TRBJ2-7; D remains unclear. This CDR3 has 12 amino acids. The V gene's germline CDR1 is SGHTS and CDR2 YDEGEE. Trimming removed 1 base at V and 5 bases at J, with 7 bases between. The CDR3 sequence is CASSLRGHEQYF. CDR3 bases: TGTGCCAGCAGCTTGCGAGGACACGAGCAGTACTTC.

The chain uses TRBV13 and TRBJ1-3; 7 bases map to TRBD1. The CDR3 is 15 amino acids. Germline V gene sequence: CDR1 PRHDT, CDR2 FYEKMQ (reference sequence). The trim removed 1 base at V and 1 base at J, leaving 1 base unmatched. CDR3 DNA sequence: TGTGCCAGCAGCTTAGAGGGGGCATCTGGAAACACCATATATTTT. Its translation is CASSLEGASGNTIYF. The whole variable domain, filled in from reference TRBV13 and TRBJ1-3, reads AAGVIQSPRHLIKEKRETATLKCYPIPRHDTVYWYQQGPGQDPQFLISFYEKMQSDKGSIPDRFSAQQFSDYHSELNMSSLELGDSALYFCASSLEGASGNTIYFGEGSWLTVV.

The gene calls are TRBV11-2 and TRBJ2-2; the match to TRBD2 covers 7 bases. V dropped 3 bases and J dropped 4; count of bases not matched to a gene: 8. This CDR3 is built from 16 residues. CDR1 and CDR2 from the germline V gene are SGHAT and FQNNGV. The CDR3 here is CASSFSGGRATGELFF. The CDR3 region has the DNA TGTGCCAGCAGCTTCTCGGGAGGAAGGGCCACCGGGGAGCTGTTTTTT.

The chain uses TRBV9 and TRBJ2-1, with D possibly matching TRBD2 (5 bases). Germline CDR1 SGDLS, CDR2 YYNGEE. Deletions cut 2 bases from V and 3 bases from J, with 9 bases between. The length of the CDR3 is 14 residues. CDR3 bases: TGTGCCAGCAGCGTTGACGGGGACTACAATGAGCAGTTCTTC. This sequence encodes CASSVDGDYNEQFF.

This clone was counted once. CDR3: CASSLLGQDHEQYF. In nucleotides, the CDR3 is TGTGCCAGCAGCTTGTTGGGACAGGACCACGAGCAGTACTTC. This chain joins TRBV5-6 and TRBJ2-7; 8 nucleotides agree with TRBD1. Germline V gives CDR1 SGHDT, CDR2 YYEEEE. V lost 1 base and J lost 5; bases outside the gene matches: 5. This CDR3 contains 14 residues.

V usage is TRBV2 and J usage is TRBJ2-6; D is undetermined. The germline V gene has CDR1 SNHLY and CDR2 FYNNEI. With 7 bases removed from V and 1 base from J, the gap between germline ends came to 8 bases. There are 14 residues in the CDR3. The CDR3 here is CASKTGSGANVLTF. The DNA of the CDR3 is TGTGCCAGCAAAACCGGTTCTGGGGCCAACGTCCTGACTTTC. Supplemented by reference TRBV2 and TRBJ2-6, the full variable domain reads EPEVTQTPSHQVTQMGQEVILRCVPISNHLYFYWYRQILGQKVEFLVSFYNNEISEKSEIFDDQFSVERPDGSNFTLKIRSTKLEDSAMYFCASKTGSGANVLTFGAGSRLTVL.

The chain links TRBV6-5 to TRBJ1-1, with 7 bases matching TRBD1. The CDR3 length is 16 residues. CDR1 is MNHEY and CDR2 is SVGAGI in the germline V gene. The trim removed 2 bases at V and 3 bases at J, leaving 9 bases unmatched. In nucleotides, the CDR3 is TGTGCCAGCAGTTACCTCAGGGGGTGGAGGGACACTGAAGCTTTCTTT. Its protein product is CASSYLRGWRDTEAFF.

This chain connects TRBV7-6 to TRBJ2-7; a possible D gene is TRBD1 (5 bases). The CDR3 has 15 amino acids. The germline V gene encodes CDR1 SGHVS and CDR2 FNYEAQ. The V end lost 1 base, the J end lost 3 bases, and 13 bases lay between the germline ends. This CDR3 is CASSLEGEALYEQYF. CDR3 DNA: TGTGCCAGCAGCTTAGAAGGGGAAGCCCTCTACGAGCAGTACTTC.

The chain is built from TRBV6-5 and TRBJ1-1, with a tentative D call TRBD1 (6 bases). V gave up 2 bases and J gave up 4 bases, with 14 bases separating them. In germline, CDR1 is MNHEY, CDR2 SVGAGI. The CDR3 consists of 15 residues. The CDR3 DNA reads TGTGCCAGCAGTTACAGGCCGGACAGTGCCACTGAAGCTTTCTTT. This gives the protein CASSYRPDSATEAFF.

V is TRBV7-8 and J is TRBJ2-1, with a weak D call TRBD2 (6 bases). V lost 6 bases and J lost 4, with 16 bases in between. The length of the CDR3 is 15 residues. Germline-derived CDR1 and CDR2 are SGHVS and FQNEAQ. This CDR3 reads CASSDPFGGYNEQFF. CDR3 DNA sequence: TGTGCCAGCAGTGACCCCTTCGGGGGTTACAATGAGCAGTTCTTC.

The CDR3 loop is CASSLGSQGNYMNTEAFF. In DNA, the CDR3 is TGTGCCAGCAGCTTGGGTTCGCAGGGAAATTATATGAACACTGAAGCTTTCTTT. This chain connects TRBV5-6 to TRBJ1-1; tentatively, D is TRBD1 (5 bases). The CDR3 is made up of 18 amino acids. V lost 0 bases and J 0 bases, leaving 18 bases between the germline ends. CDR1 is SGHDT and CDR2 is YYEEEE in the germline V gene.

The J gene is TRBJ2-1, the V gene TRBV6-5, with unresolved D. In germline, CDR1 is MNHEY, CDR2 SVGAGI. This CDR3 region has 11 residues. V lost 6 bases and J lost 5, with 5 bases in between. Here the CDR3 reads CASSHDNEQFF. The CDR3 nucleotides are TGTGCCAGCAGCCACGACAATGAGCAGTTCTTC.